The entry below gives a single T cell receptor (beta chain) sequence along with its context. The antigen remains unidentified. Primers used in a second PCR of roughly 6 to 12 cycles were a sample-barcoded 5' primer and a J-beta primer mix. TCRdb redid the calling of the 5' RACE reads with MiXCR, one entry per CDR3 protein. The repertoire holds roughly 800,000 distinct CDR3 sequences, with roughly 60% as singletons. Approximately 9.6 milliliters of peripheral blood were drawn from each donor into EDTA-treated tubes. CDR1 and CDR2 from the germline V gene are LGHNA and YNFKEQ. The CDR3 spans 14 residues. Trimming shortened V by 0 bases and J by 9 bases, and 11 bases separated the two germline ends. This entry belongs to a study of blood T cells in healthy people across ages. Study results and caveats: Total diversity from one million sequenced T cells was likely underestimated.

This receptor was taken from a man aged 25 to 45 in good health. The sequenced sample was blood. J is TRBJ2-2 and V is TRBV4-2; D call uncertain. The CDR3 region has the DNA TGTGCCAGCAGCCAAGAAGAGTTCAGCCGGGAGCTGTTTTTT. Its translation is CASSQEEFSRELFF.